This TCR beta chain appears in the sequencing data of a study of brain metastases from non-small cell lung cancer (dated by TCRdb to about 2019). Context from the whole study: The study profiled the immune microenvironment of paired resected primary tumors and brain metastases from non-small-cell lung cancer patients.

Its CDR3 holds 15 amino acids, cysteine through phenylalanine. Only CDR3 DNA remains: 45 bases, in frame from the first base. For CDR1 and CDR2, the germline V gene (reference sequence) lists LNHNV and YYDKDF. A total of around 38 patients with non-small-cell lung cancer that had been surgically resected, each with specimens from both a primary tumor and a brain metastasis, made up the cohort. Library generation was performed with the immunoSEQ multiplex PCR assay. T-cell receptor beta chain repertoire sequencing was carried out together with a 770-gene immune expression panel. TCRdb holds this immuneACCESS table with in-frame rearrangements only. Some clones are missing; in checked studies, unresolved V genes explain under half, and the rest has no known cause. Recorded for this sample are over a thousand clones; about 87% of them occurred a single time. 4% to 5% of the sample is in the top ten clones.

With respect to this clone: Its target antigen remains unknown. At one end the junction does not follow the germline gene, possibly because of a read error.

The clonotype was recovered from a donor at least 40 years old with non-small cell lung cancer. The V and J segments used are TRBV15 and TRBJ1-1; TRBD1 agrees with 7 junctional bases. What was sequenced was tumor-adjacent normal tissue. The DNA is TGTACCACCAGACCCACGACAGGGTGGGACACTGAAGCTTTCTTT. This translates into CTTRPTTGWDTEAFF. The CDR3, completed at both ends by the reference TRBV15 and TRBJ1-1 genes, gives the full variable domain DAMVIQNPRYQVTQFGKPVTLSCSQTLNHNVMYWYQQKSSQAPKLLFHYYDKDFNNEADTPDNFQSRRPNTSFCFLDIRSPGLGDTAMYLCTTRPTTGWDTEAFFGQGTRLTVV.